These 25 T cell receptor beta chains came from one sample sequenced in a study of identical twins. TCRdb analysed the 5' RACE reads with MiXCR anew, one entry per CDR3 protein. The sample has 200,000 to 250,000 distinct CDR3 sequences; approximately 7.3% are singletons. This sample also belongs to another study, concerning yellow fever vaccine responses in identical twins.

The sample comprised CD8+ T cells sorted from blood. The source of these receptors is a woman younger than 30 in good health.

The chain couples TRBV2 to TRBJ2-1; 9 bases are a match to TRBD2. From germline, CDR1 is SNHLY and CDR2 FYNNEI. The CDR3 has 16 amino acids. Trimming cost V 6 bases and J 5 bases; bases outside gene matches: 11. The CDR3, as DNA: TGTGCCAGCAGCGAGTCAGGGTTAGCGGGAGACAATGAGCAGTTCTTC. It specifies CASSESGLAGDNEQFF.

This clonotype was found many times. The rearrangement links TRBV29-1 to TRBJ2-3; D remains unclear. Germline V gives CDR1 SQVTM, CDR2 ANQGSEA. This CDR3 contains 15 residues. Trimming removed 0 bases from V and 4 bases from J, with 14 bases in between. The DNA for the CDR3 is TGCAGCGTTGAAGATTGGGTTCGAGATGCAGATACGCAGTATTTT. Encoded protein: CSVEDWVRDADTQYF.

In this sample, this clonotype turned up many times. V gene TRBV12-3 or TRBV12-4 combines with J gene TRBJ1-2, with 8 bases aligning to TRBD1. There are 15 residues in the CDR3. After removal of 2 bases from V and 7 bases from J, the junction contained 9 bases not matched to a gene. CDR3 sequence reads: CASSLTGRGRFGYTF. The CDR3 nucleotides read TGTGCCAGCAGTTTAACTGGCAGGGGGCGATTTGGCTACACCTTC.

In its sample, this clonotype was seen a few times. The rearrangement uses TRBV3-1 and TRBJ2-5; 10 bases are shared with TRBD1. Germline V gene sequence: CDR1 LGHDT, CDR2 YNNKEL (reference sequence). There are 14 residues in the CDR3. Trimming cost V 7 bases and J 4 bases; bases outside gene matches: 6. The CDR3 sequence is CASTPRDRGETQYF. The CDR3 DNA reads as TGTGCCAGCACCCCCCGGGACAGGGGAGAGACCCAGTACTTC.

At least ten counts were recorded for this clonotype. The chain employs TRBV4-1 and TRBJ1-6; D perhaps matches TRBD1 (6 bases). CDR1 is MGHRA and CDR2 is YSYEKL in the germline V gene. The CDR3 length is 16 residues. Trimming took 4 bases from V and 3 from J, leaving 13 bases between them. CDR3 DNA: TGCGCCAGCAGCCCAGGGGTAGAAGTCTATAATTCACCCCTCCACTTT. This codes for CASSPGVEVYNSPLHF.

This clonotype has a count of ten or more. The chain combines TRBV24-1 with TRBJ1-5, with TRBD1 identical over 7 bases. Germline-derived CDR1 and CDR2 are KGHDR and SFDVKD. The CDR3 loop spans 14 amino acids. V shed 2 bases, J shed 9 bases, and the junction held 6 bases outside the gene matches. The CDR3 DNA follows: TGTGCCACCAGTGATTCGCAGGGGGTGAGGCCCCAGCATTTT. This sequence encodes CATSDSQGVRPQHF.

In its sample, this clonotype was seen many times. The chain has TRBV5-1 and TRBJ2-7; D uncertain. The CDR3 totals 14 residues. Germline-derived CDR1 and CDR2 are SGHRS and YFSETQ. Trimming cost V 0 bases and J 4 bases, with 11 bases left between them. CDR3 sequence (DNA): TGCGCCAGCAGCTTGGTGGGATACAGTTACGAGCAGTACTTC. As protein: CASSLVGYSYEQYF.

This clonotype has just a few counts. The CDR3: CASSQGEGLDEQYF. The CDR3 DNA is TGTGCCAGCAGCCAAGGCGAGGGTTTGGACGAGCAGTACTTC. J is TRBJ2-7 and V is TRBV3-1, with TRBD2 as a possible D gene (5 bases). This CDR3 has 14 residues. Germline V gene lookup returns CDR1 LGHDT and CDR2 YNNKEL (reference sequence). Trimming removed 1 base from V and 5 bases from J, with 12 bases in between.

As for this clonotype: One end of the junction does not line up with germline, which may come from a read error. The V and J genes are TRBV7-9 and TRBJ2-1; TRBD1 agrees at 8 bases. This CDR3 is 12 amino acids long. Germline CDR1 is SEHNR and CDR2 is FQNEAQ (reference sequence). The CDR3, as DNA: TGTGCCAGCAGCCTAGCAGGGGGCCCCAGGTTCTTC. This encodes CASSLAGGPRFF. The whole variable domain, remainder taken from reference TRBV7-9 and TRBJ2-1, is DTGVSQNPRHKITKRGQNVTFRCDPISEHNRLYWYRQTLGQGPEFLTYFQNEAQLEKSRLLSDRFSAERPKGSFSTLEIQRTEQGDSAMYLCASSLAGGPRFFGPGTRLTVL.

The CDR3 spells CSASSGVFYEQYV. Written as DNA, the CDR3 is TGCAGTGCTTCTAGCGGGGTTTTCTACGAGCAGTACGTC. J is TRBJ2-7 and V is TRBV20-1; 9 bases align to TRBD2. The ends lost 5 bases at V and 3 bases at J; junction bases unmatched: 5. From germline, CDR1 is DFQATT and CDR2 SNEGSKA (reference sequence). The CDR3 is made up of 13 amino acids.

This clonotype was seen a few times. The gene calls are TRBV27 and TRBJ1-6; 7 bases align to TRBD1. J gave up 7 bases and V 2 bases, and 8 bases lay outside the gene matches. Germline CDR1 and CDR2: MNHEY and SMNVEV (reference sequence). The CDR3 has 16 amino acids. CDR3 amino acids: CASSLAGRGFNSPLHF. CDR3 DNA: TGTGCCAGCAGTTTAGCGGGCAGGGGGTTCAATTCACCCCTCCACTTT.

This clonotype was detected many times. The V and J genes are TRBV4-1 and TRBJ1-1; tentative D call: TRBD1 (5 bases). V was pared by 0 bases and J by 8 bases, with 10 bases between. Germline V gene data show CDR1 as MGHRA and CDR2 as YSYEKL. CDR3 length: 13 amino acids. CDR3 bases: TGCGCCAGCAGCCAAGATTTGGGGGGAGAAGCTTTCTTT. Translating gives CASSQDLGGEAFF.

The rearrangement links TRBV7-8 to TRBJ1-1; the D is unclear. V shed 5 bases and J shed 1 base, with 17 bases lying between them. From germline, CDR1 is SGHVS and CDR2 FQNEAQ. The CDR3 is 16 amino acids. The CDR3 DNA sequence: TGTGCCAGCAGCCCGTTGCGGGGATGGCAGAACACTGAAGCTTTCTTT. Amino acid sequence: CASSPLRGWQNTEAFF.

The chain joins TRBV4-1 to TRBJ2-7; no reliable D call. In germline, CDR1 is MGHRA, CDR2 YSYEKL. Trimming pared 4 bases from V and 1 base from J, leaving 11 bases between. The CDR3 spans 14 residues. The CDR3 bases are TGCGCCAGCAGCCGTCCCGGTGGGTCCTACGAGCAGTACGTC. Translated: CASSRPGGSYEQYV.

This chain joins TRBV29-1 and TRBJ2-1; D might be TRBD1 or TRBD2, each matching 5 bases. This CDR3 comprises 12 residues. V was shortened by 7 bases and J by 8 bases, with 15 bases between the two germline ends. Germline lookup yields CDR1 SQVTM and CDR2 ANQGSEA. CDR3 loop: CSASSWGYEQFF. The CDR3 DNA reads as TGCAGCGCCTCCTCCTGGGGGTATGAGCAGTTCTTC.

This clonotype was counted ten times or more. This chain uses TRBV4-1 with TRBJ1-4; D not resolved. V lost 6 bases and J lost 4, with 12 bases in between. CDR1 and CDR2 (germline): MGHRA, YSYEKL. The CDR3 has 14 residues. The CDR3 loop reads CASRPGGHNEKLFF. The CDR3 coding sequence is TGCGCCAGCAGACCCGGTGGCCATAATGAAAAACTGTTTTTT.

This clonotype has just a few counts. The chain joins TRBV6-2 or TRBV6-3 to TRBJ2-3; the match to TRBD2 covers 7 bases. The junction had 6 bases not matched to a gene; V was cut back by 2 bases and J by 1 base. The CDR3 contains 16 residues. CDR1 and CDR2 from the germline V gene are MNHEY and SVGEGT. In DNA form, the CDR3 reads TGTGCCAGCAGTTACGAGCGGGGTAAAGGCACAGATACGCAGTATTTT. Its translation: CASSYERGKGTDTQYF.

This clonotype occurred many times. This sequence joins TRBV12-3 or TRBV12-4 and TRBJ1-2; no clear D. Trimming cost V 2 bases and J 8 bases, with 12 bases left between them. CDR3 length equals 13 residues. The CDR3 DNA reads TGTGCCAGCAGTTTATCCAGGATCGAAGGCTACACCTTC. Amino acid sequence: CASSLSRIEGYTF.

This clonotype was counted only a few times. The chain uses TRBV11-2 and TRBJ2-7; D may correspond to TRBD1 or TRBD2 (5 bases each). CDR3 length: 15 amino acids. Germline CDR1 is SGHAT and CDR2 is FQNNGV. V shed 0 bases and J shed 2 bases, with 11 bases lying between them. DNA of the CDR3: TGTGCCAGCAGCTTAGATGGGGACCGAACCTACGAGCAGTACTTC. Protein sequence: CASSLDGDRTYEQYF.

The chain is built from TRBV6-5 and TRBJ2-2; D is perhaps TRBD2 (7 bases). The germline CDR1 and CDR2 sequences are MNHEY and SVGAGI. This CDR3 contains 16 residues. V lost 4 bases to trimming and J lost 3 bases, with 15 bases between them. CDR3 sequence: CASSLGGGLDTGELFF. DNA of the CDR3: TGTGCCAGCAGTTTGGGGGGGGGCTTGGACACCGGGGAGCTGTTTTTT.

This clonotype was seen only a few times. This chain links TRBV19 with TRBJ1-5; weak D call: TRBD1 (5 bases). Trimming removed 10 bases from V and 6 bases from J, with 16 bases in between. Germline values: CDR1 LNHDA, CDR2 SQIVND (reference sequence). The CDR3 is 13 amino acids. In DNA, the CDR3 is TGTGCCACAGACTCCGCGGGGGTTCAGCCCCAGCATTTT. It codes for CATDSAGVQPQHF.

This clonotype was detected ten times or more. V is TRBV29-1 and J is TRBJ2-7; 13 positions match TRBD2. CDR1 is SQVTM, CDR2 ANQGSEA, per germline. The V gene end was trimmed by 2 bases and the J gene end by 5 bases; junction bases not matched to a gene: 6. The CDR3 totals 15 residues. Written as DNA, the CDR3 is TGCAGCGTTGAAACTAGCGGGAGGGTTATCGACGAGCAGTACTTC. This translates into CSVETSGRVIDEQYF.

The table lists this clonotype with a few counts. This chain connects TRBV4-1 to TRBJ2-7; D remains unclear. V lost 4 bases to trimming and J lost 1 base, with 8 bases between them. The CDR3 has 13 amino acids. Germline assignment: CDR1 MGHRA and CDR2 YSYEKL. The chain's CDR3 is CASSPAGSYEQYF. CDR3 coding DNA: TGCGCCAGCAGCCCCGCCGGGTCCTACGAGCAGTACTTC.

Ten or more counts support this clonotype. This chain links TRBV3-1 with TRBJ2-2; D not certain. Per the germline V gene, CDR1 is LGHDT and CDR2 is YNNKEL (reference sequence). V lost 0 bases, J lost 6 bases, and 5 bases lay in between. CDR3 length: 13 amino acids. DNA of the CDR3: TGTGCCAGCAGCCAAGATTCCCCCGGGGAGCTGTTTTTT. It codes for CASSQDSPGELFF.

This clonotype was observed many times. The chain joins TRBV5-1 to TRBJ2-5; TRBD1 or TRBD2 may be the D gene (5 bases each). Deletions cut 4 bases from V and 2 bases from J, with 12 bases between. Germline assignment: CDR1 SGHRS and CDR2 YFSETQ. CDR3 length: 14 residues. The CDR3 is CASSGTNRQETQYF. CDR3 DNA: TGCGCCAGCAGCGGGACCAACAGGCAAGAGACCCAGTACTTC.